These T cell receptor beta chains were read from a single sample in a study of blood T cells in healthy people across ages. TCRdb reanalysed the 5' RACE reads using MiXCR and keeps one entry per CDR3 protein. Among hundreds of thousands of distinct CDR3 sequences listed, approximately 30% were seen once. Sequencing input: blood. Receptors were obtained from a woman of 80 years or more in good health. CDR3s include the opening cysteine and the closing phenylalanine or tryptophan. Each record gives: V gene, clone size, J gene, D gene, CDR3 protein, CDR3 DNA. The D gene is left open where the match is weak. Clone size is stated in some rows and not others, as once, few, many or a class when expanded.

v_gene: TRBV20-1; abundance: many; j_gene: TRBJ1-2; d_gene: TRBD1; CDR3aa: CSASPRGGGYGYTF; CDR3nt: TGCAGTGCTAGTCCCAGGGGGGGCGGGTATGGCTACACCTTC
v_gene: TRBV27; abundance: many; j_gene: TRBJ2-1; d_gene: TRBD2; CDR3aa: CASSLLRGAAFF; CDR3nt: TGTGCCAGCAGTTTATTGCGGGGGGCGGCGTTCTTC
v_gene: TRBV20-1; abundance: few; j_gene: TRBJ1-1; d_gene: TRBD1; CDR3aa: CSARFDRGFHTEAFF; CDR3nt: TGCAGTGCTAGATTCGACAGGGGTTTCCACACTGAAGCTTTCTTT
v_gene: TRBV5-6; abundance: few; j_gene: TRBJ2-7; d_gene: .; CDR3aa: CASSPGRPSTEQYF; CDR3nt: TGTGCCAGCAGCCCGGGACGCCCGTCGACCGAGCAGTACTTC
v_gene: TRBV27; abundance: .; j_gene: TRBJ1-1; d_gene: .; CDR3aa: CASRFLGGNTEAFF; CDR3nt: TGTGCCAGCAGGTTCCTGGGTGGGAACACTGAAGCTTTCTTT
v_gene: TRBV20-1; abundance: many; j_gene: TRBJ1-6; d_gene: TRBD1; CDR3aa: CSAAWTGGNSPLHF; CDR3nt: TGCAGTGCCGCCTGGACAGGGGGAAATTCACCCCTCCACTTT
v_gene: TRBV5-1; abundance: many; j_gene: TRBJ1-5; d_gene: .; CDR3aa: CASSYDGTRNQPQHF; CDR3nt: TGCGCCAGCAGTTATGATGGGACACGAAATCAGCCCCAGCATTTT
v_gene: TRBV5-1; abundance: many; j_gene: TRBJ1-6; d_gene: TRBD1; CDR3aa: CASSLEVTGKNSPLHF; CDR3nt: TGCGCCAGCAGCTTGGAAGTGACAGGGAAGAATTCACCCCTCCACTTT
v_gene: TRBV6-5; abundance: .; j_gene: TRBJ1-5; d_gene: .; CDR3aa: CASSQPYQPQHF; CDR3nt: TGTGCCAGCAGCCAACCCTATCAGCCCCAGCATTTT
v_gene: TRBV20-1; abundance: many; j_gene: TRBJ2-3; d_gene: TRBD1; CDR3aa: CSASRTGGADTQYF; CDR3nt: TGCAGTGCTAGCCGGACAGGTGGCGCAGATACGCAGTATTTT
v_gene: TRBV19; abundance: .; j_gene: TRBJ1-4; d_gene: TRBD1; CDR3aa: CASGHIGTGSEKLFF; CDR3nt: TGTGCCAGTGGCCACATCGGGACAGGGTCTGAAAAACTGTTTTTT
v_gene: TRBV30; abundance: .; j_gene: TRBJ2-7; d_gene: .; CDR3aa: CAWSVPRPYEQYF; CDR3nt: TGTGCCTGGAGTGTACCCCGACCCTACGAGCAGTACTTC
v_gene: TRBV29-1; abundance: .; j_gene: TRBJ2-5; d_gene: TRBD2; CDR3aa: CSVRLAGKQETQYF; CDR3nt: TGCAGCGTGAGACTAGCGGGTAAACAAGAGACCCAGTACTTC
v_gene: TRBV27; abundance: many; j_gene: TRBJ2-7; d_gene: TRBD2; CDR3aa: CASSFFLGGAGEQYF; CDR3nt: TGTGCCAGCAGTTTCTTCCTCGGGGGGGCAGGCGAGCAGTACTTC
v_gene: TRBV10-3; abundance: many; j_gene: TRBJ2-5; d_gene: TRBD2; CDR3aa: CAISKGLAGGVQETQYF; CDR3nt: TGTGCCATCAGTAAAGGACTAGCGGGGGGAGTACAAGAGACCCAGTACTTC
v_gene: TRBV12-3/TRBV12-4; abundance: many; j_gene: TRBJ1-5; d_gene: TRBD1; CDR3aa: CASRGDRVGPQHF; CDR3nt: TGTGCCAGCAGGGGGGACAGGGTTGGACCCCAGCATTTT
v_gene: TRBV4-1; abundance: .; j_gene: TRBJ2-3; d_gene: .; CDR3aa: CASSQGAVNRGADTQYF; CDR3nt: TGCGCCAGCAGCCAGGGGGCCGTCAACAGAGGGGCAGATACGCAGTATTTT
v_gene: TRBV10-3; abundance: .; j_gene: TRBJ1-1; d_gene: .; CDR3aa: CAIRESGSETEAFF; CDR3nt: TGTGCCATCAGGGAGTCGGGTTCGGAAACTGAAGCTTTCTTT
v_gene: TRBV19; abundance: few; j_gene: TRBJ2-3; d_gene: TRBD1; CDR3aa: CASSARDRGLDTQYF; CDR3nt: TGTGCCAGTAGTGCCCGGGACAGGGGCCTAGATACGCAGTATTTT
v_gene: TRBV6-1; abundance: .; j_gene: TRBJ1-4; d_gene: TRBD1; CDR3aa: CASSQDWDRLGVDEKLFF; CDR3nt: TGTGCCAGCAGTCAAGATTGGGACAGGCTAGGTGTAGATGAAAAACTGTTTTTT
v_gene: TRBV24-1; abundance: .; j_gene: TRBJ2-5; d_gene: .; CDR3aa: CASSLGASATQYF; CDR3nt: TGTGCCAGCAGTTTAGGGGCGTCTGCGACCCAGTACTTC
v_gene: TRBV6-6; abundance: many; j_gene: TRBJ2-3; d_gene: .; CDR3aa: CATVQDGVRSDTQYF; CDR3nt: TGTGCCACCGTACAGGATGGGGTACGATCGGATACGCAGTATTTT
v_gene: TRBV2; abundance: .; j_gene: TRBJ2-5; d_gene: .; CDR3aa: CASSETGPQYF; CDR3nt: TGTGCCAGCAGTGAAACCGGTCCCCAGTACTTC
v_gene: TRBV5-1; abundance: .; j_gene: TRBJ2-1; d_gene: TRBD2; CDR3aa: CASSFGLAGGHRQPYNEQFF; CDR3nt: TGCGCCAGCAGCTTCGGACTAGCGGGGGGGCACCGGCAACCGTACAATGAGCAGTTCTTC
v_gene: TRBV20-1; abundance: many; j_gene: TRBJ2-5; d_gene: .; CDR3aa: CSASRVVAETQYF; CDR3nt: TGCAGTGCTAGCCGGGTCGTAGCTGAGACCCAGTACTTC
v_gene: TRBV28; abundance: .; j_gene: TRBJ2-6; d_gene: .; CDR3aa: CASSLTYSGANVLTF; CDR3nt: TGTGCCAGCAGTTTGACATATTCTGGGGCCAACGTCCTGACTTTC
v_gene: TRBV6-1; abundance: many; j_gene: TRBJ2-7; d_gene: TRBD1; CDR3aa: CASSVFTGQNYEQYF; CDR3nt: TGTGCCAGCAGTGTTTTCACGGGACAGAACTACGAGCAGTACTTC
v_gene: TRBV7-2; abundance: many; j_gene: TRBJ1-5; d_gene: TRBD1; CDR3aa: CASSLGVWEGGEQPQHF; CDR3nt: TGTGCCAGCAGCTTAGGGGTATGGGAAGGGGGCGAACAGCCCCAGCATTTT
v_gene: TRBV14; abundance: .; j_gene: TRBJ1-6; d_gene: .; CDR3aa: CASRQRQGGALSPLHF; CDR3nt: TGTGCCAGCAGGCAACGCCAGGGAGGGGCCCTTTCACCCCTCCACTTT
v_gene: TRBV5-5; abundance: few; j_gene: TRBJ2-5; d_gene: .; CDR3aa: CASSLGGWGRLRTQYF; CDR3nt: TGTGCCAGCAGCTTGGGTGGGTGGGGACGCCTACGGACCCAGTACTTC
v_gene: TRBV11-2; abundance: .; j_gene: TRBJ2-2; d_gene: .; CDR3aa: CASSLLMTGELFF; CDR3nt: TGTGCCAGCAGCTTATTGATGACCGGGGAGCTGTTTTTT
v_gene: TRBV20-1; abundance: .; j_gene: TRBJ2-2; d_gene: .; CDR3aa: CSATKPLAWSTGELFF; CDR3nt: TGCAGTGCTACAAAACCCCTAGCGTGGAGCACCGGGGAGCTGTTTTTT
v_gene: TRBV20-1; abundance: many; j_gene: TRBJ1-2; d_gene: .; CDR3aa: CSAPPGVGYGYTF; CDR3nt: TGCAGTGCCCCCCCGGGGGTTGGCTATGGCTACACCTTC
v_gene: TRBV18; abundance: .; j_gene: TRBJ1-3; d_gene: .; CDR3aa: CASFIDGLSGNTIYF; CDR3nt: TGTGCCAGTTTCATCGACGGTCTCTCTGGAAACACCATATATTTT
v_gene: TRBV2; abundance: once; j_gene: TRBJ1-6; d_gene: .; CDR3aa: CASTPGYVNSPLHF; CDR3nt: TGTGCCAGCACCCCCGGATATGTAAATTCACCCCTCCACTTT
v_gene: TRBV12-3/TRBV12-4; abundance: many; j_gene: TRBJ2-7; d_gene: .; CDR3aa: CASRMGDLLGYEQYF; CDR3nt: TGTGCCAGCAGGATGGGAGACCTTTTGGGTTACGAGCAGTACTTC
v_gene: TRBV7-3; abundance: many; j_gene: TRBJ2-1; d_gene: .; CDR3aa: CASSLLGRGVGNEQFF; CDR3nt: TGTGCCAGCAGCCTCTTGGGGCGCGGGGTCGGCAATGAGCAGTTCTTC
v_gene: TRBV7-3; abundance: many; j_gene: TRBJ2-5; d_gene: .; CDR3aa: CASSLTRGLQETQYF; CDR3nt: TGTGCCAGCAGCTTAACTCGAGGGTTGCAAGAGACCCAGTACTTC
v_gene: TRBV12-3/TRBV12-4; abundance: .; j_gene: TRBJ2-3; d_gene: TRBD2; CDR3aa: CASSLASGGGRADAQYF; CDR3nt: TGTGCCAGCAGTTTAGCTAGCGGGGGAGGCAGAGCAGATGCGCAGTATTTT
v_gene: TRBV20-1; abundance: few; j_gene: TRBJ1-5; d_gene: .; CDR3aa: CSARGREGVEHQPQHF; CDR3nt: TGCAGTGCTAGGGGCAGGGAAGGGGTGGAGCATCAGCCCCAGCATTTT
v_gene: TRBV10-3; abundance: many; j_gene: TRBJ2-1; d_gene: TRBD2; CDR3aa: CAIRAEGGLGNEQFF; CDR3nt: TGTGCCATCAGGGCTGAGGGAGGGCTGGGCAATGAGCAGTTCTTC
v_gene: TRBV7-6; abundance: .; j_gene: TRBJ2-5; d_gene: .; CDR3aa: CANSSLQLETQYF; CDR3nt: TGTGCCAACAGCTCCTTACAGTTGGAGACCCAGTACTTC
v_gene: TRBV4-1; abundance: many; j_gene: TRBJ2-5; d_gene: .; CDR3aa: CASSQVLGLTAYNEQYF; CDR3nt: TGCGCCAGCAGCCAAGTTTTGGGATTAACAGCGTACAATGAGCAGTACTTC
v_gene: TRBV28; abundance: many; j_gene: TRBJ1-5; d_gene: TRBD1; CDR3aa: CASSDRANQPQHF; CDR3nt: TGTGCCAGCAGCGACAGGGCCAATCAGCCCCAGCATTTT